This T cell receptor (beta chain) appears in the sequencing data of a study of blood T cell repertoires in COVID-19. The repertoire was sequenced with immunoSEQ multiplex PCR; TCRdb's copy has only in-frame clones and lacks some. The table lists 100,000 to 150,000 clones, about 88% of them singletons. The age range of participants was about 18 to 100 years, with residence in around 22 US areas. Per the germline V gene, CDR1 is ENHRY and CDR2 is SYGVKD. Between the trimmed V and J ends, which lost 11 bases and 7 bases, there was a span of 21 bases. The length of the CDR3 is 13 residues. The specimen sequenced was PBMCs or T cells enriched from blood (not recorded which). This sequence originates from a man between 35 and 55 years old with acute COVID-19. The chain employs TRBV10-3 and TRBJ2-7; D possibly corresponds to TRBD2 (6 bases). CDR3 sequence: CASGGPPSMEQYF. The CDR3 nucleotides are TGTGCCTCTGGAGGGCCCCCCTCTATGGAGCAGTACTTC.